The clone carrying this T cell receptor (beta chain) was observed at least ten times. Its cognate antigen is unknown. The CDR3 sequence is 15 residues long. Trimming cost V 2 bases and J 4 bases, with 12 bases left between them. Germline CDR1 reads SGHTA; CDR2 reads FQGNSA. This record comes from a study of identical twins. TCRdb used MiXCR to reprocess the 5' RACE reads, holding one entry per CDR3 protein. The table includes about 720,000 distinct CDR3 sequences, about 9.4% detected once. Broader study findings: Out-of-frame alpha sequences that twins shared showed excess low generation probability. A lower insertion count was a feature of abundant cord blood beta clonotypes, with no such feature in memory repertoires.

The sample also formed part of further work on yellow fever vaccine responses in identical twins.

The rearrangement uses TRBV7-2 and TRBJ1-5; no reliable D call. Input material: PBMCs. The source is a woman aged 18-35 years in good health. The CDR3 protein is CASSLLWMPNQPQHF. The CDR3, as DNA: TGTGCCAGCAGCTTATTATGGATGCCTAATCAGCCCCAGCATTTT.